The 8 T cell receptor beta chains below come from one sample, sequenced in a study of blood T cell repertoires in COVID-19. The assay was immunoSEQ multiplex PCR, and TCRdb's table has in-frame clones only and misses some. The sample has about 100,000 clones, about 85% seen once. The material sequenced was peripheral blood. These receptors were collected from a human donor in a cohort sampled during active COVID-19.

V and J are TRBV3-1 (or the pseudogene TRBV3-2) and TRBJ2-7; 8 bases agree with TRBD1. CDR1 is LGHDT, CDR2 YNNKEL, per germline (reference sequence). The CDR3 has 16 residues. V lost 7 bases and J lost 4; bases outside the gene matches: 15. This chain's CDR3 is CASTARVTGALYEQYF. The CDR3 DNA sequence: TGTGCCAGCACCGCCAGAGTGACAGGGGCGTTATACGAGCAGTACTTC.

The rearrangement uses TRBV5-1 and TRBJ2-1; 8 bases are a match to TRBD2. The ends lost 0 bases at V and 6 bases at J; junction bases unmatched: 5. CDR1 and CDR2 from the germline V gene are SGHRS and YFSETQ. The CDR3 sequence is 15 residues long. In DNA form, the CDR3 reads TGCGCCAGCAGCTTGGAAGCGGGAGTTACCAATGAGCAGTTCTTC. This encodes CASSLEAGVTNEQFF. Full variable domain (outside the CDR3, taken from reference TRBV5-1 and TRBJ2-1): KAGVTQTPRYLIKTRGQQVTLSCSPISGHRSVSWYQQTPGQGLQFLFEYFSETQRNKGNFPGRFSGRQFSNSRSEMNVSTLELGDSALYLCASSLEAGVTNEQFFGPGTRLTVL.

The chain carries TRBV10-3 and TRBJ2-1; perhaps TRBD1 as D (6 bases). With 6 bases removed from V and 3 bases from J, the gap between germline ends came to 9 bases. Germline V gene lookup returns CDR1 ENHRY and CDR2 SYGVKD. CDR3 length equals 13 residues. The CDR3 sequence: CAIRADSYNEQFF. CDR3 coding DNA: TGTGCCATCAGGGCGGACAGCTACAATGAGCAGTTCTTC.

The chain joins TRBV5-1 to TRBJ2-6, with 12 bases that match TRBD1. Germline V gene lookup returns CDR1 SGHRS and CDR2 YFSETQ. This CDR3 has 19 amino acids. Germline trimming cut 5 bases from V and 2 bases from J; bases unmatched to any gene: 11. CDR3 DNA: TGCGCCAGCAGGGGGACAGGGGGCGGAATCTCCCCTGGGGCCAACGTCCTGACTTTC. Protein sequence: CASRGTGGGISPGANVLTF.

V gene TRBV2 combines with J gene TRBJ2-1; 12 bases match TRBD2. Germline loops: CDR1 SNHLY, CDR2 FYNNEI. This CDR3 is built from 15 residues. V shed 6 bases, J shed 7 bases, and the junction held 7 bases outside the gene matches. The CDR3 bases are TGTGCCAGCAGGGAACTAGCGGGAGGAAGGAATGAGCAGTTCTTC. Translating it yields CASRELAGGRNEQFF. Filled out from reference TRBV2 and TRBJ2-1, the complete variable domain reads EPEVTQTPSHQVTQMGQEVILRCVPISNHLYFYWYRQILGQKVEFLVSFYNNEISEKSEIFDDQFSVERPDGSNFTLKIRSTKLEDSAMYFCASRELAGGRNEQFFGPGTRLTVL.

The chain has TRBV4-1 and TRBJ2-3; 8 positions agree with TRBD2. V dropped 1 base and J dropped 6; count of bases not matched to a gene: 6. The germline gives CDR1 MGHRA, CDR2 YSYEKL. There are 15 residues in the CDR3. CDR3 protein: CASSQGAGAGDTQYF. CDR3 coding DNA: TGCGCCAGCAGCCAAGGAGCGGGGGCGGGGGATACGCAGTATTTT.

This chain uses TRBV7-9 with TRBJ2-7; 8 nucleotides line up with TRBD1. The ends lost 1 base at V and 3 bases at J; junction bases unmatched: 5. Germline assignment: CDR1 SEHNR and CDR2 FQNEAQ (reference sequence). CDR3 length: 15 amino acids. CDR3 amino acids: CASSLVAGGGYEQYF. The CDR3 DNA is TGTGCCAGCAGCTTAGTTGCAGGGGGCGGCTACGAGCAGTACTTC.

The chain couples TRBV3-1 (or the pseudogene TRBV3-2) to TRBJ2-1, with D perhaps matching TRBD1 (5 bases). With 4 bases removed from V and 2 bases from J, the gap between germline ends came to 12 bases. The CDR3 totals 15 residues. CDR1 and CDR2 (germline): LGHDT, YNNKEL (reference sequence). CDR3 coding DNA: TGTGCCAGCAGCCCCGGTGTAGGGGCCTACAATGAGCAGTTCTTC. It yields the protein CASSPGVGAYNEQFF.